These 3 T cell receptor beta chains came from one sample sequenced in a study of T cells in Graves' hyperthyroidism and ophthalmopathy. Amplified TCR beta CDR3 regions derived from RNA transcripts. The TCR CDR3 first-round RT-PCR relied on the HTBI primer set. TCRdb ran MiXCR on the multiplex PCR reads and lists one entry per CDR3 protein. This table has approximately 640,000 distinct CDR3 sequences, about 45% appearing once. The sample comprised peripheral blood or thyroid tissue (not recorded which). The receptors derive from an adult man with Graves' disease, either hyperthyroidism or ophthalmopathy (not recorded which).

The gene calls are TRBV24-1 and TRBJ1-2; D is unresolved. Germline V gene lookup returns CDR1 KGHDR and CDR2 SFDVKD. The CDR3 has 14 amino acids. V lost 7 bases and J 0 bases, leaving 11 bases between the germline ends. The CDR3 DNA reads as TGTGCCACCAGGGGCCCGGGGACTAACTATGGCTACACCTTC. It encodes CATRGPGTNYGYTF.

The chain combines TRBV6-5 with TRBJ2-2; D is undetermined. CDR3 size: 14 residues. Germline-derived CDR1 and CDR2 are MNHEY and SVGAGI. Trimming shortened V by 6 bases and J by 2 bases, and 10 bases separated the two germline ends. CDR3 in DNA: TGTGCCAGCAGCTTAAATTTAAACACCGGGGAGCTGTTTTTT. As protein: CASSLNLNTGELFF.

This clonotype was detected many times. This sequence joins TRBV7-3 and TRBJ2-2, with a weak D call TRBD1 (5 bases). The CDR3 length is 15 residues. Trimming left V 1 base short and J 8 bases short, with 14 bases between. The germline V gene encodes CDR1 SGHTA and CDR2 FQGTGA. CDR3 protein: CASSLNGGQGGELFF. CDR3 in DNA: TGTGCCAGCAGCTTAAATGGTGGTCAGGGTGGGGAGCTGTTTTTT.